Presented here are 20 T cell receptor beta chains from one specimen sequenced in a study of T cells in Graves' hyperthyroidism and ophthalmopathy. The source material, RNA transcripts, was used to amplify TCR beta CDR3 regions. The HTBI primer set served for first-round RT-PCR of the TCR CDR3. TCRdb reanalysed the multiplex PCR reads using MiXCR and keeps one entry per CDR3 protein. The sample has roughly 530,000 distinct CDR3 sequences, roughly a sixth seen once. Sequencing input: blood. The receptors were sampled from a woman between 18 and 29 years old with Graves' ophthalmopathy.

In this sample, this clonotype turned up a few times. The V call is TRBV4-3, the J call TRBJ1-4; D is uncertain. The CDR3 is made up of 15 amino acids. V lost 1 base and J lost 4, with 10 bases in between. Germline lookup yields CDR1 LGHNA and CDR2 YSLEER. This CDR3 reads CASSQGPLNNEKLFF. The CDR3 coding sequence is TGCGCCAGCAGCCAAGGACCACTTAATAATGAAAAACTGTTTTTT.

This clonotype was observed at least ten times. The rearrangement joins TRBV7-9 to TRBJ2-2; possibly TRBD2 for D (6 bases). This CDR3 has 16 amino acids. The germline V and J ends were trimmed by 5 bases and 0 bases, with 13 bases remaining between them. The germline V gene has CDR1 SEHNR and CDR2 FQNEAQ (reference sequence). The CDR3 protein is CASSGSSAPNTGELFF. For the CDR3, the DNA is TGTGCCAGCAGCGGGTCTAGCGCCCCGAACACCGGGGAGCTGTTTTTT.

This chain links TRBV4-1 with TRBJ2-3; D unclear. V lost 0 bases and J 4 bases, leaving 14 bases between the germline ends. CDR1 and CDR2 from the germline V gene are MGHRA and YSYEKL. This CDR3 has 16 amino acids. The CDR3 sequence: CASSQDPQRPSDTQYF. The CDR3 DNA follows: TGCGCCAGCAGCCAAGATCCCCAGAGACCATCAGATACGCAGTATTTT.

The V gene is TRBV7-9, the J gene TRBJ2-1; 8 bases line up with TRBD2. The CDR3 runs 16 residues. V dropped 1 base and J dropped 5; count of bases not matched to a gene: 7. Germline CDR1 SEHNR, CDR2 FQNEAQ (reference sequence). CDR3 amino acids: CASSLVLAGNNNEQFF. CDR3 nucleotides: TGTGCCAGCAGCTTAGTTCTAGCGGGCAACAACAATGAGCAGTTCTTC.

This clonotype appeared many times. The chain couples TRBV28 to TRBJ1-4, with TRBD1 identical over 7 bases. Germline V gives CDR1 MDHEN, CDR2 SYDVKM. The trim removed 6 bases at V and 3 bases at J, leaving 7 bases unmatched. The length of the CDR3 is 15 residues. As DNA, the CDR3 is TGTGCCAGCAGCTCACAGGGGTTGGCTAATGAAAAACTGTTTTTT. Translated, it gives CASSSQGLANEKLFF.

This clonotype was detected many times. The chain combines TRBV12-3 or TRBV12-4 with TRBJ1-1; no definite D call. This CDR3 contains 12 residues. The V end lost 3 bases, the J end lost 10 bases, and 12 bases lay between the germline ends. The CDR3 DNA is TGTGCCAGCAGTTTTTCGGAGGCCGGAGCTTTCTTT. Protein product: CASSFSEAGAFF.

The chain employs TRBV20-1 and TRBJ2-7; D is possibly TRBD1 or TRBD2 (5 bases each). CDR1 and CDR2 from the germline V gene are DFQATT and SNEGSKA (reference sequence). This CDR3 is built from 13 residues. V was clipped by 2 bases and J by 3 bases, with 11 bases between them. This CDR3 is CSARRDPDYEQYF. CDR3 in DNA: TGCAGTGCTAGAAGGGACCCTGACTACGAGCAGTACTTC.

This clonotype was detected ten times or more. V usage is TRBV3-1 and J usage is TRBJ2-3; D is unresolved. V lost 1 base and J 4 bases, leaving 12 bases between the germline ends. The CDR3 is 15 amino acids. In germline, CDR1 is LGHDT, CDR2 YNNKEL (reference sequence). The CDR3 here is CASSQGTVASDTQYF. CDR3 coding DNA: TGTGCCAGCAGCCAAGGAACAGTCGCGTCAGATACGCAGTATTTT.

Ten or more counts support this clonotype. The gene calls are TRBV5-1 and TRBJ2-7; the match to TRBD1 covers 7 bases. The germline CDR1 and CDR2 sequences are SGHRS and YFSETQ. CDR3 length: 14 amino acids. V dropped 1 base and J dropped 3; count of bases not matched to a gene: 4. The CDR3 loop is CASSLRGLDYEQYF. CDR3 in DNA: TGCGCCAGCAGCTTGAGGGGGCTCGACTACGAGCAGTACTTC.

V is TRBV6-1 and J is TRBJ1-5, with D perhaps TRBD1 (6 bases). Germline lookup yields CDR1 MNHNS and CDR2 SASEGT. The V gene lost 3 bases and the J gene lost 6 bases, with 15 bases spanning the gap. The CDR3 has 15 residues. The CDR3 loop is CASSEGGQGTQPQHF. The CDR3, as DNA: TGTGCCAGCAGTGAGGGGGGGCAGGGTACTCAGCCCCAGCATTTT.

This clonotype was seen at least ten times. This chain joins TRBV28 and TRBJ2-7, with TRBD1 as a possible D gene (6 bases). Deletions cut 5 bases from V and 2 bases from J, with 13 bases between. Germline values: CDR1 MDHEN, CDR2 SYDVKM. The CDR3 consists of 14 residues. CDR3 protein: CASSQTGLTYEQYF. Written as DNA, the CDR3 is TGTGCCAGCAGTCAAACAGGGTTGACCTACGAGCAGTACTTC.

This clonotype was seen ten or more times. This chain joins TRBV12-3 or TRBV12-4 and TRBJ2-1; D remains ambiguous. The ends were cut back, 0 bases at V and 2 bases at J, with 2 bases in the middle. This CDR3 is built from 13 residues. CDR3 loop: CASSLATYNEQFF. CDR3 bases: TGTGCCAGCAGTTTAGCGACCTACAATGAGCAGTTCTTC.

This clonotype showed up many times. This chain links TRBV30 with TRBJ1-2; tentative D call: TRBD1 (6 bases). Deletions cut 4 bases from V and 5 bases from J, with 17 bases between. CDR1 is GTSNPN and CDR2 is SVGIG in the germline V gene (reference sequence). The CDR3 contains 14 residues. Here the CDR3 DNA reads TGTGCCTGGACCGAGGGGGGCGCCGGATATGGCTACACCTTC. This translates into CAWTEGGAGYGYTF.

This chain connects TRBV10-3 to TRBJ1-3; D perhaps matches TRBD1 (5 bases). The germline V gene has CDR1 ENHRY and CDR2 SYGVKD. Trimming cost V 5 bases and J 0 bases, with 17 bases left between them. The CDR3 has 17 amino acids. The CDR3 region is CAISYPPRTRSGNTIYF. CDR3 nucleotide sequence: TGTGCCATCAGTTACCCCCCCCGGACACGCTCTGGAAACACCATATATTTT.

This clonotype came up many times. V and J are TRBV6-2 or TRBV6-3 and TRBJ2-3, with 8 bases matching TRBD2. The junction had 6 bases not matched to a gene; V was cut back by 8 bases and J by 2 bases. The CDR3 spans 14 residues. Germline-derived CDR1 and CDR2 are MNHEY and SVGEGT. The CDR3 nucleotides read TGTGCCAGCGAAGCGGGGGATTACACAGATACGCAGTATTTT. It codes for CASEAGDYTDTQYF.

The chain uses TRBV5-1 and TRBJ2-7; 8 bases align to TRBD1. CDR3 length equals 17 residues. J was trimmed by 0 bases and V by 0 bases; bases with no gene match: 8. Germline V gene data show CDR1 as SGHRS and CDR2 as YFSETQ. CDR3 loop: CASSLAPTGAGSYEQYF. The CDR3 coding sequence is TGCGCCAGCAGCTTGGCCCCGACAGGGGCCGGCTCCTACGAGCAGTACTTC. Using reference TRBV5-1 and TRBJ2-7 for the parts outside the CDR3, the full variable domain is KAGVTQTPRYLIKTRGQQVTLSCSPISGHRSVSWYQQTPGQGLQFLFEYFSETQRNKGNFPGRFSGRQFSNSRSEMNVSTLELGDSALYLCASSLAPTGAGSYEQYFGPGTRLTVT.

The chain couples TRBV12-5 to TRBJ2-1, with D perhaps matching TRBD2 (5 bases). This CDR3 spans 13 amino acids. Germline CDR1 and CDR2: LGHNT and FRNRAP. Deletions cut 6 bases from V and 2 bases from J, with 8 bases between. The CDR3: CASGLAPYNEQFF. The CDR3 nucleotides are TGTGCTAGTGGCCTAGCCCCCTACAATGAGCAGTTCTTC.

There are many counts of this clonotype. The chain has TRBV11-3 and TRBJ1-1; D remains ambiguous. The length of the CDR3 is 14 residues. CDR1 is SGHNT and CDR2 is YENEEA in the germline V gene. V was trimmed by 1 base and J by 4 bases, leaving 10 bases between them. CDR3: CASSLGPRGTEAFF. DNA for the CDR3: TGTGCCAGCAGCTTAGGACCCCGGGGCACTGAAGCTTTCTTT.

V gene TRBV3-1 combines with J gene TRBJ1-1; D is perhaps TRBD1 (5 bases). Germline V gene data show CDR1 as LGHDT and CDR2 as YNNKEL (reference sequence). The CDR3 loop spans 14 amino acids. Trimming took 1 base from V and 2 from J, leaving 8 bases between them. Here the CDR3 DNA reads TGTGCCAGCAGCCAAGCACAGGTAAACACTGAAGCTTTCTTT. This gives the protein CASSQAQVNTEAFF.

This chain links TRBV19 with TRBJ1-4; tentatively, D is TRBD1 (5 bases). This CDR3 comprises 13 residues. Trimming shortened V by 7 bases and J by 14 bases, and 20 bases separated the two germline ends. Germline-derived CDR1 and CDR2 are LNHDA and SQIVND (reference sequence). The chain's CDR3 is CASTPSGGTVLFF. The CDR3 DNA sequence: TGTGCCAGTACCCCTTCGGGGGGAACGGTCCTGTTTTTT.